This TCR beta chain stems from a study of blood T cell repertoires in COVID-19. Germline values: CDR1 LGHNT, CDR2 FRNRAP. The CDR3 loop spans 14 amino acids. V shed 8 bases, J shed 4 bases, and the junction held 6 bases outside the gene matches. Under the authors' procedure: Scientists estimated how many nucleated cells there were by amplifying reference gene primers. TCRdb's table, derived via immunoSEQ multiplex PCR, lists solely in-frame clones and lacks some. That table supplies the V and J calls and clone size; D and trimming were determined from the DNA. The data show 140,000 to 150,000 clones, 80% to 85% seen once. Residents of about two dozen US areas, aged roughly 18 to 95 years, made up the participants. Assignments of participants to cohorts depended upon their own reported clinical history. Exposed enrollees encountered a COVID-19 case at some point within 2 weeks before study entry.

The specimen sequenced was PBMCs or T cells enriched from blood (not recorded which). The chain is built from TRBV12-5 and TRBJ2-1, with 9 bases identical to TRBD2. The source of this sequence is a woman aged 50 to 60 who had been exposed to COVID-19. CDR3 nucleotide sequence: TGTGCTAGTAAGAGCGGGAGGTCGTACAATGAGCAGTTCTTC. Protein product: CASKSGRSYNEQFF. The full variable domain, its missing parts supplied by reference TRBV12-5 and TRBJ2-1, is DARVTQTPRHKVTEMGQEVTMRCQPILGHNTVFWYRQTMMQGLELLAYFRNRAPLDDSGMPKDRFSAEMPDATLATLKIQPSEPRDSAVYFCASKSGRSYNEQFFGPGTRLTVL.